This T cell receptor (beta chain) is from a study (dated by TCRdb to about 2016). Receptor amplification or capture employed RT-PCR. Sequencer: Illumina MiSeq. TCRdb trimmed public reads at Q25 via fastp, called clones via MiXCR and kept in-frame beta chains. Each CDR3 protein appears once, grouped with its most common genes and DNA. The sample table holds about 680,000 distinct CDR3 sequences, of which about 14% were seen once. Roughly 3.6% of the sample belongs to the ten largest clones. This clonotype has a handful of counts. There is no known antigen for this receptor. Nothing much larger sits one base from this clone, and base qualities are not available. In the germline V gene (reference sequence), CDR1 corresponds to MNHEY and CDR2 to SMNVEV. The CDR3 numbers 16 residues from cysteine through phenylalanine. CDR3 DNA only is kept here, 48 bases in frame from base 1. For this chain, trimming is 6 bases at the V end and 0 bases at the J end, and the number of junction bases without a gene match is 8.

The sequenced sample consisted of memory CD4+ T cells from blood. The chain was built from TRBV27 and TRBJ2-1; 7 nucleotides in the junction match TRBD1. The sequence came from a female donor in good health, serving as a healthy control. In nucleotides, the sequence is TGTGCCAGCAGCCGGGGACAGAGGAGCTCCTACAATGAGCAGTTCTTC. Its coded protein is CASSRGQRSSYNEQFF.